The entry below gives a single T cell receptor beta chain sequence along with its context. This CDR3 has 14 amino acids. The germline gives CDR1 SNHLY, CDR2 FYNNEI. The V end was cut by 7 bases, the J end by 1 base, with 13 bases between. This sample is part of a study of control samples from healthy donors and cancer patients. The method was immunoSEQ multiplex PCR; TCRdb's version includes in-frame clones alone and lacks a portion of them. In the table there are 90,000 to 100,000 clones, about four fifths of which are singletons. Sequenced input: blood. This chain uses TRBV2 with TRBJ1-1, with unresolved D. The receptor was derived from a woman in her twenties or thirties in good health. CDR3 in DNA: TGTGCCAGCATCGAATTCCGGGGGAACACTGAAGCTTTCTTT. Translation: CASIEFRGNTEAFF.